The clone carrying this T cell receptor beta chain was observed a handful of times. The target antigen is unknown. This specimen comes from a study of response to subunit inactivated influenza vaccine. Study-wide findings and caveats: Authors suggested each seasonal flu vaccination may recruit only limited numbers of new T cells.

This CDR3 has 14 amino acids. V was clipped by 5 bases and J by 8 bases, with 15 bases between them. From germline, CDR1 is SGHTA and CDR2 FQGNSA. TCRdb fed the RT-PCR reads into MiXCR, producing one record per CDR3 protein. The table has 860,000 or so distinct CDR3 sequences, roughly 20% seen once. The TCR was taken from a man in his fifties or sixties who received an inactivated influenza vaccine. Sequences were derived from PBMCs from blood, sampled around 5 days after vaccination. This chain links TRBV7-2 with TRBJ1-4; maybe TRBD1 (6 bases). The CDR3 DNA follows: TGTGCCAGCAGCCTATGGCCAGGGGACGAAAAACTGTTTTTT. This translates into CASSLWPGDEKLFF.